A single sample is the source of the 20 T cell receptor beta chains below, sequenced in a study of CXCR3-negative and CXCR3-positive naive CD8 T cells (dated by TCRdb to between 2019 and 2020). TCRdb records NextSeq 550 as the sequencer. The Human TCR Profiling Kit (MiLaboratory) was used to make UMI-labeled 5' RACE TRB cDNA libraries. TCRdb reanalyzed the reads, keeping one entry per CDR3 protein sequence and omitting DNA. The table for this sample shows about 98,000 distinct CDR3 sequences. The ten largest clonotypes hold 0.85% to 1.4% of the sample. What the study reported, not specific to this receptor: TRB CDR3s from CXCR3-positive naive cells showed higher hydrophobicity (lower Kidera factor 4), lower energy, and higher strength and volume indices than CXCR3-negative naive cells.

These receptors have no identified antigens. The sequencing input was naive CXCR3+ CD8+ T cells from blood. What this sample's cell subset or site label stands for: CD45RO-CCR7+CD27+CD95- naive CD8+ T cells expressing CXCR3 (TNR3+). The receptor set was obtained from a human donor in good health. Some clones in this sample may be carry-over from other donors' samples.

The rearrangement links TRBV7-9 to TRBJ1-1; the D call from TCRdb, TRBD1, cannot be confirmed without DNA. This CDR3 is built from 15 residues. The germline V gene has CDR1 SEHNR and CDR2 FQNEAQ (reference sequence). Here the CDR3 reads CASSLSPGLNTEAFF.

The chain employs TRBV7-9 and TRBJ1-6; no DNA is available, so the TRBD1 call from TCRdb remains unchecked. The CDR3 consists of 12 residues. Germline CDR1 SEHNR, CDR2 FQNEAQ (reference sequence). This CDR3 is CASSLGGDRVHF. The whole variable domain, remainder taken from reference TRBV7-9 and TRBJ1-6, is DTGVSQNPRHKITKRGQNVTFRCDPISEHNRLYWYRQTLGQGPEFLTYFQNEAQLEKSRLLSDRFSAERPKGSFSTLEIQRTEQGDSAMYLCASSLGGDRVHFGNGTRLTVT.

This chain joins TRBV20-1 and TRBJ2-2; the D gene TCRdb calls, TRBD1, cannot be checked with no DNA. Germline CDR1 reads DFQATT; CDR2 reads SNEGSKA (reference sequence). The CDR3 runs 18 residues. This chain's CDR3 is CSARDWLIGGRSTGELFF.

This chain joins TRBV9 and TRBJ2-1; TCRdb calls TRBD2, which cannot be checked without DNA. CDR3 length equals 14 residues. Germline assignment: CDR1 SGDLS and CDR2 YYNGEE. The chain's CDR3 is CASSVVARQNEQFF.

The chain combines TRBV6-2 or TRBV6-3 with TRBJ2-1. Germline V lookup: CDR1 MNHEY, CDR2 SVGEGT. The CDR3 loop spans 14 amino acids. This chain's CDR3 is CASSYTPSYNEQLF.

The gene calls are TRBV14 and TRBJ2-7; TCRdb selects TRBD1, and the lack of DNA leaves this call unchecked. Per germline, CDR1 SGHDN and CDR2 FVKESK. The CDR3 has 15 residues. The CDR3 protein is CASSQGTSSTYEQYF.

CDR3 loop: CATSRDPLAGGHSYNEQFF. The rearrangement uses TRBV15 and TRBJ2-1; TCRdb names TRBD2, which stays unverified in the absence of DNA. The CDR3 length is 19 residues. CDR1 is LNHNV, CDR2 YYDKDF, per germline (reference sequence).

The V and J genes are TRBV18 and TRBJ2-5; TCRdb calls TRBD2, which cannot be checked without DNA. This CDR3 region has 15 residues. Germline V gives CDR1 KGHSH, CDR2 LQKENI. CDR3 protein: CASSPWGEQQETRYF.

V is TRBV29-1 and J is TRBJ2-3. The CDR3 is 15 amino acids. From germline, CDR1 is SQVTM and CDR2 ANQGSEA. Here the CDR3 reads CSVEPTQAYTDTQYF.

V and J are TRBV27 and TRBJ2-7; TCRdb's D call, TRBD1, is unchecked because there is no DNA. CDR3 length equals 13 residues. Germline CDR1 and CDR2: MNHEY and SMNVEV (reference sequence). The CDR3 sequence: CASSPPTTYEQYF.

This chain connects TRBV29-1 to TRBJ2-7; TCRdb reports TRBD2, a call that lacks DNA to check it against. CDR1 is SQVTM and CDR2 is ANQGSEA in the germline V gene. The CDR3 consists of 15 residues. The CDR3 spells CSVHNKRDRPYEQYF.

The CDR3 protein is CASSSGGLSSYEQYF. This chain connects TRBV27 to TRBJ2-7; TCRdb gives TRBD1 as the D gene, but with no DNA this cannot be confirmed. This CDR3 is built from 15 residues. CDR1 MNHEY and CDR2 SMNVEV come from the germline V gene (reference sequence).

CDR3 sequence reads: CASSQDYEGPHYTF. The chain carries TRBV4-3 and TRBJ1-2. This CDR3 has 14 residues. CDR1 and CDR2 (germline): LGHNA, YSLEER.

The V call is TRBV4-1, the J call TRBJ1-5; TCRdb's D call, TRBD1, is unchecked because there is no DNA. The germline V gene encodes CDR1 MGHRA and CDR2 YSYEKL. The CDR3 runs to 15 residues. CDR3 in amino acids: CASSVDQGGDQPQHF.

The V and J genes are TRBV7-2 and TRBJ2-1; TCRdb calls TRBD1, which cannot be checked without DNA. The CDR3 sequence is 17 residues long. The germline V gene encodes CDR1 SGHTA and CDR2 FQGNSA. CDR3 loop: CASSLTQGPSSYNEQFF. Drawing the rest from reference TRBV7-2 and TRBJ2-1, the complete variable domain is GAGVSQSPSNKVTEKGKDVELRCDPISGHTALYWYRQSLGQGLEFLIYFQGNSAPDKSGLPSDRFSAERTGGSVSTLTIQRTQQEDSAVYLCASSLTQGPSSYNEQFFGPGTRLTVL.

Here the CDR3 reads CSVEQNYRYTF. The chain has TRBV29-1 and TRBJ1-2. Germline CDR1 and CDR2: SQVTM and ANQGSEA. This CDR3 is 11 amino acids long.

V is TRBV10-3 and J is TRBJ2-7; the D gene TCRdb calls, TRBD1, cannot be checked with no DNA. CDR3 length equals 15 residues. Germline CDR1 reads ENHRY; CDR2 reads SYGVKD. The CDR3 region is CAISLNRVGGYEQYF.

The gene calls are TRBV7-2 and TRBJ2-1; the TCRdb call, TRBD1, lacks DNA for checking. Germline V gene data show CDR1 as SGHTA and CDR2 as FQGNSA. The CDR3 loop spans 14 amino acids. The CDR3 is CASSPGGGGKEQFF.

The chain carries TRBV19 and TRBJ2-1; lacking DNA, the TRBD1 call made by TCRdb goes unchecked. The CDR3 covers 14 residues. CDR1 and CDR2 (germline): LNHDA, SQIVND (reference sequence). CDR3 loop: CASRDRGRGNEQFF. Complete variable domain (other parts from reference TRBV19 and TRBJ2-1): DGGITQSPKYLFRKEGQNVTLSCEQNLNHDAMYWYRQDPGQGLRLIYYSQIVNDFQKGDIAEGYSVSREKKESFPLTVTSAQKNPTAFYLCASRDRGRGNEQFFGPGTRLTVL.

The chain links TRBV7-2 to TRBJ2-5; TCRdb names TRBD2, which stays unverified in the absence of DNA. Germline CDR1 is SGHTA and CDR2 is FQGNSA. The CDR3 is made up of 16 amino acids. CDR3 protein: CASSLSLAGGGETQYF.